This T cell receptor (beta chain) appears in the sequencing data of a study of blood T cell repertoires in COVID-19. Turning to the study itself: Donors in the United States, Italy and Spain gave samples during acute or convalescent COVID-19. PBMCs, B-cell-depleted T cells, or T cells were the source of the cDNA or gDNA that made up the material.

The CDR3 runs to 12 residues. V lost 8 bases and J lost 4, with 11 bases in between. Germline CDR1 is MDHEN and CDR2 is SYDVKM. Worth noting for this clone: The same CDR3 also results from other DNA sequences found in this sample.

Methods used by the authors: Reference gene primer amplification in the assay estimated nucleated cell counts. This table comes from immunoSEQ multiplex PCR, and its TCRdb copy is limited to in-frame clones, with some not included. V and J calls and clone size are those listed in that table; D and trimming were worked out from the DNA. The sample carries around 170,000 clones, about 74% recorded once. This receptor was obtained from a woman older than 75 with acute or convalescent COVID-19. Sequencing input: peripheral blood. The chain recombines TRBV28 with TRBJ1-2; TRBD1 is a possible D gene (5 bases). CDR3 sequence (DNA): TGTGCCAGCTCCCTAGGGGCCTATGGCTACACCTTC. Translation: CASSLGAYGYTF.